A selection of T cell receptor beta chains follows, all from one sample in a study of blood T cell repertoires in COVID-19. The assay was immunoSEQ multiplex PCR, and TCRdb's table has in-frame clones only and misses some. The sample includes under 300,000 clones, around 89% of them seen just once. The sequenced sample consisted of peripheral blood. These receptor sequences come from a woman aged 60-75 years with COVID-19, enrolled during active disease. The CDR3 runs from the conserved cysteine through the conserved F or W. The D gene is left open where the match is weak. Clone size, where shown, is once, few, many, or a class for clones that have expanded.

D gene: .; J gene: TRBJ2-5; clone size: .; V gene: TRBV9; CDR3 DNA: TGTGCCAGCAGCGTCCTGGGGGCCCAACGAGAGACCCAGTACTTC; CDR3 protein: CASSVLGAQRETQYF
D gene: .; J gene: TRBJ2-2; clone size: .; V gene: TRBV11-3; CDR3 DNA: TGTGCCAGCAGCTTCCAATCCGGGGAGCTGTTTTTT; CDR3 protein: CASSFQSGELFF
D gene: TRBD1; J gene: TRBJ1-2; clone size: once; V gene: TRBV5-4; CDR3 DNA: TGTGCCAGCAGCGAGCCGGGACAGGGGGCGCTTGGCTACACCTTC; CDR3 protein: CASSEPGQGALGYTF
D gene: TRBD1; J gene: TRBJ2-7; clone size: .; V gene: TRBV5-1; CDR3 DNA: TGCGCCAGCAGCAAAAATGCCGGGACAGCATACGAGCAGTACTTC; CDR3 protein: CASSKNAGTAYEQYF
D gene: .; J gene: TRBJ1-1; clone size: .; V gene: TRBV10-3; CDR3 DNA: TGTGCCATCAGACCCTACAGGGACCTGAACACTGAAGCTTTCTTT; CDR3 protein: CAIRPYRDLNTEAFF
D gene: TRBD1; J gene: TRBJ2-1; clone size: .; V gene: TRBV2; CDR3 DNA: TGTGCCAGCACCCGATTGGTCCAGGACAGGGGGAAATACAATGAGCAGTTCTTC; CDR3 protein: CASTRLVQDRGKYNEQFF
D gene: TRBD1; J gene: TRBJ1-4; clone size: .; V gene: TRBV18; CDR3 DNA: TGTGCCAGCTCACACGGGACAGAGAATGAAAAACTGTTTTTT; CDR3 protein: CASSHGTENEKLFF
D gene: .; J gene: TRBJ2-3; clone size: .; V gene: TRBV10-3; CDR3 DNA: TGTGCCATCAGACTACCCGAGAGCACAGATACGCAGTATTTT; CDR3 protein: CAIRLPESTDTQYF
D gene: TRBD1; J gene: TRBJ2-3; clone size: .; V gene: TRBV6-5; CDR3 DNA: TGTGCCAGCGGAACAGGGGACCCTTGGGATACGCAGTATTTT; CDR3 protein: CASGTGDPWDTQYF
D gene: .; J gene: TRBJ1-4; clone size: .; V gene: TRBV18; CDR3 DNA: TGTGCCAGCTCACCACATGCCCTCAGTCCAACTAATGAAAAACTGTTTTTT; CDR3 protein: CASSPHALSPTNEKLFF
D gene: TRBD1; J gene: TRBJ2-1; clone size: once; V gene: TRBV7-9; CDR3 DNA: TGTGCCAGCAGCTACAGGGGTAGCTCCTACAATGAGCAGTTCTTC; CDR3 protein: CASSYRGSSYNEQFF
D gene: TRBD1; J gene: TRBJ1-2; clone size: .; V gene: TRBV7-8; CDR3 DNA: TGTGCCAGCAGCTTCACCGGGACAGGGTCTTCGGGTGGCTACACCTTC; CDR3 protein: CASSFTGTGSSGGYTF
D gene: TRBD2; J gene: TRBJ2-2; clone size: .; V gene: TRBV5-4; CDR3 DNA: TGTGCCAGCAGCTTGGGGACTAGCGGGGCCCTGGAGACCGGGGAGCTGTTTTTT; CDR3 protein: CASSLGTSGALETGELFF
D gene: .; J gene: TRBJ1-1; clone size: .; V gene: TRBV19; CDR3 DNA: TGTGCCAGTACCGCCGGGAACACTGAAGCTTTCTTT; CDR3 protein: CASTAGNTEAFF